These 25 T cell receptor beta chains were sequenced from one sample in a study of cytomegalovirus exposure and HLA in healthy donors. This PCR relied on a set of 60 Vbeta primers and 13 Jbeta primers. Measured with immunoSEQ multiplex PCR; TCRdb has only the in-frame clones, and not every one. The table shows 80,000 to 100,000 clones, with roughly 86% occurring only once. Sequences were obtained from PBMCs. These receptor sequences come from a human donor in good health.

The V gene is TRBV11-2, the J gene TRBJ2-7, with a tentative D call TRBD2 (5 bases). This CDR3 is 13 amino acids long. Germline CDR1 and CDR2: SGHAT and FQNNGV. V was trimmed by 3 bases and J by 7 bases, leaving 13 bases between them. CDR3 in amino acids: CASSFGIGGEQYF. Written as DNA, the CDR3 is TGTGCCAGCAGCTTTGGTATAGGCGGGGAGCAGTACTTC.

The chain links TRBV4-2 to TRBJ2-2; 11 nucleotides agree with TRBD2. Trimming took 4 bases from V and 4 from J; bases not matched to a gene: 8. The length of the CDR3 is 17 residues. Germline V gene sequence: CDR1 LGHNA, CDR2 YNFKEQ. The CDR3 here is CASSPLAGDPGTGELFF. CDR3 DNA sequence: TGTGCCAGCAGCCCACTAGCGGGAGATCCTGGCACCGGGGAGCTGTTTTTT.

CDR3 protein: CASSASASGSYEQYF. The CDR3 nucleotides read TGTGCCAGCAGTGCCAGTGCTAGCGGATCCTACGAGCAGTACTTC. The chain employs TRBV6-1 and TRBJ2-7, with 7 bases identical to TRBD2. This CDR3 has 15 residues. V trimming: 4 bases; J trimming: 1 base; junction bases outside the gene matches: 7. Germline CDR1 MNHNS, CDR2 SASEGT.

The chain carries TRBV5-1 and TRBJ2-4; 7 nucleotides line up with TRBD2. V lost 3 bases, J lost 1 base, and 7 bases stayed unmatched. Germline lookup yields CDR1 SGHRS and CDR2 YFSETQ. The CDR3 runs to 16 residues. The CDR3 nucleotides read TGCGCCAGCAGCTGGGCGGCGGGAGCCGCCAAAAACATTCAGTACTTC. It specifies CASSWAAGAAKNIQYF.

The rearrangement links TRBV7-2 to TRBJ2-1; 13 bases line up with TRBD2. The CDR3 extends over 19 amino acids. The V gene end was trimmed by 0 bases and the J gene end by 3 bases; junction bases not matched to a gene: 8. The germline CDR1 and CDR2 sequences are SGHTA and FQGNSA. DNA for the CDR3: TGTGCCAGCAGCTTAGCGCGGGGGACTAGCGGGAAGAACTACAATGAGCAGTTCTTC. Its protein product is CASSLARGTSGKNYNEQFF.

The chain links TRBV7-2 to TRBJ1-5, with a tentative D call TRBD1 (6 bases). CDR1 and CDR2 from the germline V gene are SGHTA and FQGNSA. Trimming removed 2 bases at V and 4 bases at J, with 9 bases between. The CDR3 totals 14 residues. The CDR3 spells CASSLSRGNQPQHF. In nucleotides, the CDR3 is TGTGCCAGCAGCTTATCCAGGGGAAATCAGCCCCAGCATTTT. Full variable domain (rest looked up from reference TRBV7-2 and TRBJ1-5): GAGVSQSPSNKVTEKGKDVELRCDPISGHTALYWYRQSLGQGLEFLIYFQGNSAPDKSGLPSDRFSAERTGGSVSTLTIQRTQQEDSAVYLCASSLSRGNQPQHFGDGTRLSIL.

The rearrangement links TRBV4-2 to TRBJ2-1; TRBD2 agrees at 8 bases. The CDR3 length is 15 residues. V dropped 1 base and J dropped 7; count of bases not matched to a gene: 6. The germline V gene encodes CDR1 LGHNA and CDR2 YNFKEQ. The CDR3 DNA reads as TGTGCCAGCAGCCAAGTAGGACTAGCTGGGAATGAGCAGTTCTTC. It codes for CASSQVGLAGNEQFF.

The chain joins TRBV19 to TRBJ2-5, with a tentative D call TRBD2 (6 bases). V was pared by 5 bases and J by 1 base, with 14 bases between. CDR1 and CDR2 (germline): LNHDA, SQIVND (reference sequence). The CDR3 runs 15 residues. In DNA form, the CDR3 reads TGTGCCAGTAGTTTCGGACTATCCAGCCAAGAGACCCAGTACTTC. Its protein is CASSFGLSSQETQYF.

With respect to this clone: Germline is not matched at one junction end, which may reflect a read error. The chain has TRBV5-1 and TRBJ2-5; 7 bases match TRBD2. Germline V gene sequence: CDR1 SGHRS, CDR2 YFSETQ. The CDR3 spans 14 residues. CDR3 sequence reads: CASSLGGERDPRHF. Written as DNA, the CDR3 is TGCGCCAGCAGCCTGGGAGGGGAGCGGGACCCCAGGCACTTC.

The CDR3 bases are TGTGCCAGCAGTTACTCCTCGACAGGGGTCTATGAGCAGTTCTTC. Amino acids: CASSYSSTGVYEQFF. The chain couples TRBV6-5 to TRBJ2-1, with 8 positions matching TRBD1. There are 15 residues in the CDR3. Trimming took 0 bases from V and 8 from J; bases not matched to a gene: 6. Germline-derived CDR1 and CDR2 are MNHEY and SVGAGI.

The chain carries TRBV6-5 and TRBJ1-2, with D perhaps TRBD1 (6 bases). Trimming stripped 2 bases from V and 6 bases from J, with 16 bases between. Germline assignment: CDR1 MNHEY and CDR2 SVGAGI. This CDR3 is built from 15 residues. Here the CDR3 DNA reads TGTGCCAGCAGTTACGCGGCCAGGGGTTTGGATGGCTACACCTTC. Its translation: CASSYAARGLDGYTF.

The chain is built from TRBV5-1 and TRBJ2-5; D possibly corresponds to TRBD1 (6 bases). The CDR3 extends over 14 amino acids. Germline CDR1 is SGHRS and CDR2 is YFSETQ. Between the trimmed V and J ends, which lost 1 base and 4 bases, there was a span of 11 bases. The DNA for the CDR3 is TGCGCCAGCAGCTTGCAGGGGTCGCGAGAGACCCAGTACTTC. This codes for CASSLQGSRETQYF.

Here the CDR3 reads CASSNRGSADTQYF. As DNA, the CDR3 is TGTGCCAGCAGTAACAGGGGGAGCGCAGATACGCAGTATTTT. This chain connects TRBV6-6 to TRBJ2-3; 8 bases are shared with TRBD1. The CDR3 is made up of 14 amino acids. CDR1 and CDR2 (germline): MNHNY, SVGAGI (reference sequence). The V and J ends lost 5 bases and 4 bases, in that order; junction bases with no gene match: 5.

This clone was detected once. The chain has TRBV9 and TRBJ1-3; no firm D call. Germline V lookup: CDR1 SGDLS, CDR2 YYNGEE. V lost 4 bases and J 4 bases, leaving 9 bases between the germline ends. The CDR3 runs 13 residues. The CDR3 coding sequence is TGTGCCAGCAGCCCGACTCAGGGAAACACCATATATTTT. Encoded protein: CASSPTQGNTIYF.

The rearrangement joins TRBV5-6 to TRBJ1-5; the D is unclear. Germline loops: CDR1 SGHDT, CDR2 YYEEEE. The ends were cut back, 0 bases at V and 2 bases at J, with 18 bases in the middle. The CDR3 runs to 18 residues. CDR3 nucleotides: TGTGCCAGCAGCTTGGGCCACTCTCTAAAGAGAGGCAATCAGCCCCAGCATTTT. Protein sequence: CASSLGHSLKRGNQPQHF. The variable domain in full, with the rest retrieved from reference TRBV5-6 and TRBJ1-5, is DAGVTQSPTHLIKTRGQQVTLRCSPKSGHDTVSWYQQALGQGPQFIFQYYEEEERQRGNFPDRFSGHQFPNYSSELNVNALLLGDSALYLCASSLGHSLKRGNQPQHFGDGTRLSIL.

Written as DNA, the CDR3 is TGTGCCAGCAGTTACGTGACAGGCGAAAAACTGTTTTTT. Translated: CASSYVTGEKLFF. V gene TRBV6-5 combines with J gene TRBJ1-4, with a weak D call TRBD1 (6 bases). The CDR3 consists of 13 residues. V was shortened by 2 bases and J by 8 bases, with 9 bases between the two germline ends. Per the germline V gene, CDR1 is MNHEY and CDR2 is SVGAGI.

This clone was counted only a few times. V and J are TRBV6-6 and TRBJ2-1; TRBD1 is a possible D gene (6 bases). V was shortened by 0 bases and J by 4 bases, with 7 bases between the two germline ends. The CDR3 loop spans 14 amino acids. The germline V gene encodes CDR1 MNHNY and CDR2 SVGAGI (reference sequence). CDR3 loop: CASSYSDSYNEQFF. The DNA for the CDR3 is TGTGCCAGCAGTTACTCGGACAGTTACAATGAGCAGTTCTTC.

This clone showed up just once. Written as DNA, the CDR3 is TGTGCCAGCAGTGGACAGGAATATCCCTACGAGCAGTACTTC. This encodes CASSGQEYPYEQYF. V is TRBV6-5 and J is TRBJ2-7; 7 bases are a match to TRBD1. The CDR3 length is 14 residues. V was pared by 5 bases and J by 2 bases, with 6 bases of the junction left unmatched. The germline V gene has CDR1 MNHEY and CDR2 SVGAGI.

CDR3 nucleotide sequence: TGTGCCATCAGTGAGTTGCCGGGACAGGGAGACGAGCAGTACTTC. Translating it yields CAISELPGQGDEQYF. The chain joins TRBV10-3 to TRBJ2-7, with 9 bases identical to TRBD1. The J segment lost 5 bases and the V segment lost 1 base, leaving 6 bases of the junction unmatched. The CDR3 spans 15 residues. Germline-derived CDR1 and CDR2 are ENHRY and SYGVKD.

The chain uses TRBV5-1 and TRBJ2-1; TRBD2 agrees at 8 bases. Germline V gene sequence: CDR1 SGHRS, CDR2 YFSETQ. V lost 5 bases to trimming and J lost 2 bases; unmatched junction nucleotides: 15. There are 18 residues in the CDR3. CDR3 amino acids: CASRLRGGRIPTYNEQFF. In DNA form, the CDR3 reads TGCGCCAGCAGACTGCGAGGCGGGAGGATCCCTACCTACAATGAGCAGTTCTTC.

This sequence joins TRBV29-1 and TRBJ1-2; unclear D gene. The CDR3 has 15 residues. V lost 1 base, J lost 6 bases, and 18 bases lay in between. Germline-derived CDR1 and CDR2 are SQVTM and ANQGSEA. CDR3 bases: TGCAGCGTTGAAGCCTTCGGAGGGCCAGGCAATGGCTACACCTTC. Protein sequence: CSVEAFGGPGNGYTF. Variable domain in full (rest from reference TRBV29-1 and TRBJ1-2): SAVISQKPSRDICQRGTSLTIQCQVDSQVTMMFWYRQQPGQSLTLIATANQGSEATYESGFVIDKFPISRPNLTFSTLTVSNMSPEDSSIYLCSVEAFGGPGNGYTFGSGTRLTVV.

This chain links TRBV11-2 with TRBJ1-5; no definite D call. The V end was cut by 0 bases, the J end by 4 bases, with 10 bases between. CDR3 length equals 15 residues. In germline, CDR1 is SGHAT, CDR2 FQNNGV. The CDR3 coding sequence is TGTGCCAGCAGCTTAGATCAGATGTCAAATCAGCCCCAGCATTTT. Protein product: CASSLDQMSNQPQHF.

The chain has TRBV4-2 and TRBJ1-4; 9 bases fit TRBD1. This CDR3 spans 15 amino acids. With V trimmed by 4 bases and J by 7 bases, 7 bases remained unmatched. Per the germline V gene, CDR1 is LGHNA and CDR2 is YNFKEQ. The DNA of the CDR3 is TGTGCCAGCAGCCCCGCCTCGGGACAGGGTGAAAAACTGTTTTTT. This translates into CASSPASGQGEKLFF.

This clone was counted once. The V gene is TRBV4-3, the J gene TRBJ2-5; the D gene is possibly TRBD2 (5 bases). The CDR3 totals 14 residues. Germline V gene data show CDR1 as LGHNA and CDR2 as YSLEER. The germline V and J ends were trimmed by 5 bases and 5 bases, with 15 bases remaining between them. CDR3: CASSSRSGGETQYF. The CDR3 region has the DNA TGCGCCAGCAGCTCCCGAAGCGGTGGCGAGACCCAGTACTTC.

The V and J genes are TRBV6-4 and TRBJ2-1; 14 bases agree with TRBD2. In germline, CDR1 is MRHNA, CDR2 SNTAGT. The ends lost 4 bases at V and 7 bases at J; junction bases unmatched: 0. The CDR3 sequence is 14 residues long. For the CDR3, the DNA is TGTGCCAGCAGTGGGACTAGCGGGGGGAATGAGCAGTTCTTC. It specifies CASSGTSGGNEQFF.